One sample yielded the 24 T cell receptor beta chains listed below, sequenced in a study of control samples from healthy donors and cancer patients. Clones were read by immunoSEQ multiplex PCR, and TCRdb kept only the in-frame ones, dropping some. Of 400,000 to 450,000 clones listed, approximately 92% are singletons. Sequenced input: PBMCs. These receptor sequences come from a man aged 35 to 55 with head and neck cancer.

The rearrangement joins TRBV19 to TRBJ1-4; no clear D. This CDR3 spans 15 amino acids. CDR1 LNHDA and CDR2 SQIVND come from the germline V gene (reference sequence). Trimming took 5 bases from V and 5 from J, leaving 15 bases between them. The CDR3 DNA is TGTGCCAGTAGTTTCCTCAGCAGCGTCAATGAAAAACTGTTTTTT. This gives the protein CASSFLSSVNEKLFF.

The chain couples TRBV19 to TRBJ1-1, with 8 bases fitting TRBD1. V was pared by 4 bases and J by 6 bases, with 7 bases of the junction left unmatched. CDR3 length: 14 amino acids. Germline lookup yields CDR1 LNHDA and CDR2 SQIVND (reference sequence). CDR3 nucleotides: TGTGCCAGTAGTAATAGGGGACAGGTTCCTGAAGCTTTCTTT. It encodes CASSNRGQVPEAFF.

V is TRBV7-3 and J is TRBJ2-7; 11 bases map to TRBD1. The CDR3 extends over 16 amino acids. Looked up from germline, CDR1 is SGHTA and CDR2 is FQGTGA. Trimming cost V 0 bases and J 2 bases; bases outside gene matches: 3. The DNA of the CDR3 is TGTGCCAGCAGCTTAACCCGGACAGGGGGCCCCTACGAGCAGTACTTC. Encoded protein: CASSLTRTGGPYEQYF.

This chain's CDR3 is CASSSPRGLAEEATGELFF. Here the CDR3 DNA reads TGTGCCAGCAGCTCCCCTAGAGGGCTAGCGGAGGAAGCCACCGGGGAGCTGTTTTTT. The chain employs TRBV7-3 and TRBJ2-2; 7 positions match TRBD2. J lost 4 bases, V lost 4 bases, and 18 bases had no gene match. The CDR3 runs 19 residues. Per the germline V gene, CDR1 is SGHTA and CDR2 is FQGTGA.

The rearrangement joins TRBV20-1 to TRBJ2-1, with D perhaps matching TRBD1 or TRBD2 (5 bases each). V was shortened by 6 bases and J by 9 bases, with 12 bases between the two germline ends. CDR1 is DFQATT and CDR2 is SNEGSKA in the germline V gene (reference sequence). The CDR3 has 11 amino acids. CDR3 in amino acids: CSALKGTEQFF. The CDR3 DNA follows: TGCAGTGCCCTGAAGGGGACTGAGCAGTTCTTC.

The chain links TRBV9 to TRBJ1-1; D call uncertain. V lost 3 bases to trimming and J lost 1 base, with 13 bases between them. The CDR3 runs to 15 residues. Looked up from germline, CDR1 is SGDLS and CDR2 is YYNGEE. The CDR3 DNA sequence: TGTGCCAGCAGCGATCGGACGGCCGGGAACACTGAAGCTTTCTTT. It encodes CASSDRTAGNTEAFF.

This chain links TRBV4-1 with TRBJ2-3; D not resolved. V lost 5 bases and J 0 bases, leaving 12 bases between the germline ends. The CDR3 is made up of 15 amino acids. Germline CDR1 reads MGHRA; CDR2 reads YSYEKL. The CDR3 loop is CASSTLPSSTDTQYF. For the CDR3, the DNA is TGCGCCAGCAGCACCCTTCCCTCTAGCACAGATACGCAGTATTTT.

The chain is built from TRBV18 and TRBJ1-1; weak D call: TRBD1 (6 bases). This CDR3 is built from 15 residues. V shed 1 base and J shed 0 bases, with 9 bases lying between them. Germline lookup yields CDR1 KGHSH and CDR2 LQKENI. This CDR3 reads CASSPQGGMNTEAFF. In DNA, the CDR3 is TGTGCCAGCTCACCACAGGGGGGGATGAACACTGAAGCTTTCTTT. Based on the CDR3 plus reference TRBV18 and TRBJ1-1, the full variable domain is NAGVMQNPRHLVRRRGQEARLRCSPMKGHSHVYWYRQLPEEGLKFMVYLQKENIIDESGMPKERFSAEFPKEGPSILRIQQVVRGDSAAYFCASSPQGGMNTEAFFGQGTRLTVV.

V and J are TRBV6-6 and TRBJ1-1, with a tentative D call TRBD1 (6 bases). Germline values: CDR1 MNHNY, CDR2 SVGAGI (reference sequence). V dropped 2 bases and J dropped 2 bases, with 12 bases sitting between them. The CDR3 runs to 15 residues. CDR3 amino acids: CASSYKRGDNTEAFF. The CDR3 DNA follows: TGTGCCAGCAGTTACAAGAGGGGGGACAACACTGAAGCTTTCTTT.

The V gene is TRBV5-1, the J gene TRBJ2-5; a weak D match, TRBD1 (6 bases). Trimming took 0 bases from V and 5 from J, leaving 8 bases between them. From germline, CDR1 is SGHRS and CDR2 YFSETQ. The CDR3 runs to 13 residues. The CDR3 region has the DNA TGCGCCAGCAGCTTGGGGACAGTTGAGACCCAGTACTTC. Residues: CASSLGTVETQYF. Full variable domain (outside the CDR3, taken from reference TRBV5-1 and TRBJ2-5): KAGVTQTPRYLIKTRGQQVTLSCSPISGHRSVSWYQQTPGQGLQFLFEYFSETQRNKGNFPGRFSGRQFSNSRSEMNVSTLELGDSALYLCASSLGTVETQYFGPGTRLLVL.

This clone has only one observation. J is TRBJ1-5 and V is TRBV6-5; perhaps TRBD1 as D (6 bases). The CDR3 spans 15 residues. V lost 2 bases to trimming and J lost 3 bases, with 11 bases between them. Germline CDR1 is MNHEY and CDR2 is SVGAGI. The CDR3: CASSYRRTDNQPQHF. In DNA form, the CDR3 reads TGTGCCAGCAGTTACCGAAGGACAGACAATCAGCCCCAGCATTTT.

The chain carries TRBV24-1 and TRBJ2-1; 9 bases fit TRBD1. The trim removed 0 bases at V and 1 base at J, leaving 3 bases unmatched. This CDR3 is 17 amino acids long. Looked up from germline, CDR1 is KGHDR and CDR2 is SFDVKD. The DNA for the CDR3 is TGTGCCACCAGTGATTTGCGCGGGACAGGGTCCTACAATGAGCAGTTCTTC. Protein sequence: CATSDLRGTGSYNEQFF.

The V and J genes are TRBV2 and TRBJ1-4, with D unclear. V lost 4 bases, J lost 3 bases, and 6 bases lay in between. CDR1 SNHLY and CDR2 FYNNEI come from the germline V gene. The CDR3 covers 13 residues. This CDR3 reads CASSGDPNEKLFF. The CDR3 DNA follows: TGTGCCAGCAGTGGAGACCCTAATGAAAAACTGTTTTTT.

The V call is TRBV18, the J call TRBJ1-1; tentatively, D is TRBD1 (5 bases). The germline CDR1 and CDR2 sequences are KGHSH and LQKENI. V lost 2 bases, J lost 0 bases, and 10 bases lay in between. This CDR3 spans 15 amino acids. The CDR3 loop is CASSPVEGLNTEAFF. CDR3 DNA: TGTGCCAGCTCACCAGTAGAGGGGTTGAACACTGAAGCTTTCTTT.

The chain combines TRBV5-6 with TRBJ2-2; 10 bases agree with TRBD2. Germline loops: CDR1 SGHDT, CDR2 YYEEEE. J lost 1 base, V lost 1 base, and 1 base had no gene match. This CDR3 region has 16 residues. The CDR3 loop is CASSLPSGGNTGELFF. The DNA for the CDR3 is TGTGCCAGCAGCTTGCCTAGCGGGGGGAACACCGGGGAGCTGTTTTTT.

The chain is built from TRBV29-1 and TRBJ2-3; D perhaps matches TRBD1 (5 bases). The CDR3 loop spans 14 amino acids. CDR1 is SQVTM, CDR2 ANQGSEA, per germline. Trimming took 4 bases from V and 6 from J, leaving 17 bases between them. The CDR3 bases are TGCAGCGTTGCCCCCGGCAGGGTGGGCGATACGCAGTATTTT. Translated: CSVAPGRVGDTQYF.

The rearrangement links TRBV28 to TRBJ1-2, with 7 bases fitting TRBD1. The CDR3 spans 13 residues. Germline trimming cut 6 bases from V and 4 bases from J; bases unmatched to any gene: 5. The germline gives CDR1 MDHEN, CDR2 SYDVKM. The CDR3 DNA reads TGTGCCAGCAGAGGACAGGCGATCTATGGCTACACCTTC. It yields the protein CASRGQAIYGYTF.

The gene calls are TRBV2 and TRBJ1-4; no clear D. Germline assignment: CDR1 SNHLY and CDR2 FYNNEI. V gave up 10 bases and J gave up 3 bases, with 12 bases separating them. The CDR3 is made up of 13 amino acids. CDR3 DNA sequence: TGTGCCACCTGCCGTCGGGCTAATGAAAAACTGTTTTTT. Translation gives CATCRRANEKLFF.

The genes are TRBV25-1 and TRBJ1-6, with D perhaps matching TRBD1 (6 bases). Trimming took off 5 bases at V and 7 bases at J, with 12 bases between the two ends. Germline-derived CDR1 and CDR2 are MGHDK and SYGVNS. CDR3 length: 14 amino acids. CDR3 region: CASSSRTANSPLHF. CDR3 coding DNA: TGTGCCAGCAGTTCAAGGACAGCGAATTCACCCCTCCACTTT.

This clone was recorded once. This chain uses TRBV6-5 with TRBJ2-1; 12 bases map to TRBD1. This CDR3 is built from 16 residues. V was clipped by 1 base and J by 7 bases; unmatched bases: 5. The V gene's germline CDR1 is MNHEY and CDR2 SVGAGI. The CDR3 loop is CASSYLRDRGPNEQFF. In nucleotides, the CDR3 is TGTGCCAGCAGTTACTTACGGGACAGGGGGCCGAATGAGCAGTTCTTC.

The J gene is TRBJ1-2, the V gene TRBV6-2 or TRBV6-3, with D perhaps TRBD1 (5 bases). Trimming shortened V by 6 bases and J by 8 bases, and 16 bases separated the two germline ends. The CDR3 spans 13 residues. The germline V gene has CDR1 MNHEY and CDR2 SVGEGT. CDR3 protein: CASSPRWGEGYTF. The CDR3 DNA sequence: TGTGCCAGCAGCCCACGGTGGGGCGAGGGCTACACCTTC.

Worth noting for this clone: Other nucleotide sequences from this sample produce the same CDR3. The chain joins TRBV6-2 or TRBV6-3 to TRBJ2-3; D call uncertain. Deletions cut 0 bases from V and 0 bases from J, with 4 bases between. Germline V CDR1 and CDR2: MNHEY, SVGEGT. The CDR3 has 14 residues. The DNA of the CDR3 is TGTGCCAGCAGTTACTCGGCCAGCACAGATACGCAGTATTTT. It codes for CASSYSASTDTQYF.

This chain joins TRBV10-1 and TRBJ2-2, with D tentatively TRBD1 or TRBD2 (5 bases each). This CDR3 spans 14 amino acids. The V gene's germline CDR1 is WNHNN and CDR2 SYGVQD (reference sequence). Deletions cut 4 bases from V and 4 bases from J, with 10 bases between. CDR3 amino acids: CASSAPGPTGELFF. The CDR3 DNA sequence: TGCGCCAGCAGTGCTCCGGGGCCCACCGGGGAGCTGTTTTTT.

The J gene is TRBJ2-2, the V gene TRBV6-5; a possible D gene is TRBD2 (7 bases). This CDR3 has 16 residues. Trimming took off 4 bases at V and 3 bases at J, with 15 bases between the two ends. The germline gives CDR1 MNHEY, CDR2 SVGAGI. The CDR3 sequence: CASSWGASGDTGELFF. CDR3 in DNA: TGTGCCAGCAGTTGGGGGGCTAGCGGCGACACCGGGGAGCTGTTTTTT.